A selection of T cell receptor beta chains follows, all from one sample in a study of PD-L1 blockade in urothelial cancer. Assay: immunoSEQ multiplex PCR; the TCRdb copy retains only in-frame clones and omits some. Of around 130,000 clones in the sample, less than 85% were seen once. Sample: PBMCs, taken around atezolizumab (anti-PD-L1) treatment. The receptors shown here come from a man aged 50 to 59 with urothelial cancer. The CDR3 runs from the conserved cysteine through the conserved F or W. The D gene is left open where the match is weak. Size is omitted from some rows. Given values are once, few, many or a class for expanded clones.

clone size: NA
V gene: TRBV5-4
D gene: TRBD1
J gene: TRBJ2-1
CDR3 protein: CASSTTGTGPGEQFF
CDR3 DNA: TGTGCCAGCAGCACGACCGGGACAGGGCCGGGGGAGCAGTTCTTC

clone size: NA
V gene: TRBV7-2
D gene: NA
J gene: TRBJ2-5
CDR3 protein: CASSTLRTVEETQYF
CDR3 DNA: TGTGCCAGCAGCACCCTCCGGACAGTGGAAGAGACCCAGTACTTC

clone size: NA
V gene: TRBV6-5
D gene: NA
J gene: TRBJ1-2
CDR3 protein: CASRPQGDGGYTF
CDR3 DNA: TGTGCCAGCAGACCCCAGGGTGACGGGGGCTACACCTTC

clone size: once
V gene: TRBV19
D gene: TRBD1
J gene: TRBJ2-1
CDR3 protein: CASGDRSRIEQFF
CDR3 DNA: TGTGCCAGTGGGGACAGGTCTAGGATTGAGCAGTTCTTC

clone size: NA
V gene: TRBV29-1
D gene: NA
J gene: TRBJ2-7
CDR3 protein: CSVYRRRHYEQYF
CDR3 DNA: TGCAGCGTTTACAGACGACGGCACTACGAGCAGTACTTC

clone size: NA
V gene: TRBV14
D gene: NA
J gene: TRBJ2-1
CDR3 protein: CASSQGVGAFYNEQFF
CDR3 DNA: TGTGCCAGCAGCCAAGGGGTGGGGGCCTTCTACAATGAGCAGTTCTTC

clone size: NA
V gene: TRBV9
D gene: NA
J gene: TRBJ2-1
CDR3 protein: CASSIGGSSGQFF
CDR3 DNA: TGTGCCAGCAGCATAGGGGGGAGTAGCGGGCAGTTCTTC

clone size: NA
V gene: TRBV5-1
D gene: NA
J gene: TRBJ2-5
CDR3 protein: CASSLGAQQETQYF
CDR3 DNA: TGCGCCAGCAGCTTGGGGGCTCAGCAAGAGACCCAGTACTTC

clone size: many
V gene: TRBV29-1
D gene: NA
J gene: TRBJ2-1
CDR3 protein: CSAHWAGNNEQFF
CDR3 DNA: TGCAGCGCCCACTGGGCAGGGAACAATGAGCAGTTCTTC

clone size: NA
V gene: TRBV7-2
D gene: NA
J gene: TRBJ1-1
CDR3 protein: CASSLSGVGMNTEAFF
CDR3 DNA: TGTGCCAGCAGCTTATCAGGGGTGGGAATGAACACTGAAGCTTTCTTT

clone size: once
V gene: TRBV27
D gene: TRBD1
J gene: TRBJ1-2
CDR3 protein: CASLGQGAAGYTF
CDR3 DNA: TGTGCCAGCCTTGGACAGGGAGCTGCTGGCTACACCTTC

clone size: NA
V gene: TRBV7-2
D gene: NA
J gene: TRBJ1-2
CDR3 protein: CASSLRGPYGYTF
CDR3 DNA: TGTGCCAGCAGCTTAAGGGGTCCCTATGGCTACACCTTC

clone size: NA
V gene: TRBV5-6
D gene: NA
J gene: TRBJ1-2
CDR3 protein: CASSFSGGAWTF
CDR3 DNA: TGTGCCAGCAGCTTCTCTGGGGGCGCCTGGACCTTC